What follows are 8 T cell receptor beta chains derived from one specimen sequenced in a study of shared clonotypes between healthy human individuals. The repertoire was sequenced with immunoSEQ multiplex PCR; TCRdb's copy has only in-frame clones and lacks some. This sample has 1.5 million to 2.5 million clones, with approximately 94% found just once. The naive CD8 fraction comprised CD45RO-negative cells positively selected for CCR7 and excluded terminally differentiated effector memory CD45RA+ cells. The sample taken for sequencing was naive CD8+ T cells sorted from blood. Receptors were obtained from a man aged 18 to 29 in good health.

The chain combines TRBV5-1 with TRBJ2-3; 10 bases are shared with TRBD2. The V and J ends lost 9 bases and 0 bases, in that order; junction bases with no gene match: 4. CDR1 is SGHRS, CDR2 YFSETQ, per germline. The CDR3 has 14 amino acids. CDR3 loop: CATRTSGSTDTQYF. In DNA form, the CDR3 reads TGCGCCACCCGGACTAGCGGTAGCACAGATACGCAGTATTTT.

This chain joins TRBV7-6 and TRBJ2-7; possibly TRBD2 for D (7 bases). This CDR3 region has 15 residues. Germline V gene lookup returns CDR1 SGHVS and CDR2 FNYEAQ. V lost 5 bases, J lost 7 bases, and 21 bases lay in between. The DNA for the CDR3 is TGTGCCAGCAGCCAGGAGCTGGGGGGGGCGCCTGAGCAGTACTTC. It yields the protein CASSQELGGAPEQYF. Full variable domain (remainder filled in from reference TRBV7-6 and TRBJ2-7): GAGVSQSPRYKVTKRGQDVALRCDPISGHVSLYWYRQALGQGPEFLTYFNYEAQQDKSGLPNDRFSAERPEGSISTLTIQRTEQRDSAMYRCASSQELGGAPEQYFGPGTRLTVT.

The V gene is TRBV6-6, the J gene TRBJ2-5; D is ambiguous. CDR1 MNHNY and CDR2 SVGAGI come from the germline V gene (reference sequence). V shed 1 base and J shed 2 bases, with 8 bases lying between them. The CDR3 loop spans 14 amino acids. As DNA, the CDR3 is TGTGCCAGCAGTTACTTTCTAGGTCAAGAGACCCAGTACTTC. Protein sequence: CASSYFLGQETQYF.

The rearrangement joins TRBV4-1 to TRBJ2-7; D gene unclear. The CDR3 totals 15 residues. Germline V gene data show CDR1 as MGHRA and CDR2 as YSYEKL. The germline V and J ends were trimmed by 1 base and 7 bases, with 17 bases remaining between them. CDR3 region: CASSQGAGQPWEQYF. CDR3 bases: TGCGCCAGCAGCCAAGGGGCAGGTCAACCGTGGGAGCAGTACTTC.

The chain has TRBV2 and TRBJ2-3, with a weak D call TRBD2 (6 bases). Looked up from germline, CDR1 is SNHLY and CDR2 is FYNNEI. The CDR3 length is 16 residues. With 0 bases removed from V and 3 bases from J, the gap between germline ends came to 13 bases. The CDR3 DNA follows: TGTGCCAGCAGTGAAGCGTTCAGGGCGGGGACAGATACGCAGTATTTT. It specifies CASSEAFRAGTDTQYF.

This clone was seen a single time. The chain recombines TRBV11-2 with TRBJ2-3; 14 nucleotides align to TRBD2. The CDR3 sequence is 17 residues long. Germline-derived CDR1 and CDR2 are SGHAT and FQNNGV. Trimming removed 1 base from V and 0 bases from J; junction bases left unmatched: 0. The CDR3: CASSLGTSGRSTDTQYF. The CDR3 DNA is TGTGCCAGCAGCTTAGGGACTAGCGGGAGGAGCACAGATACGCAGTATTTT. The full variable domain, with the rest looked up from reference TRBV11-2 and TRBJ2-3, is EAGVAQSPRYKIIEKRQSVAFWCNPISGHATLYWYQQILGQGPKLLIQFQNNGVVDDSQLPKDRFSAERLKGVDSTLKIQPAKLEDSAVYLCASSLGTSGRSTDTQYFGPGTRLTVL.

In DNA, the CDR3 is TGTGCCAGCAGTGTAGCGGGATGGGGTGGCTACACCTTC. It specifies CASSVAGWGGYTF. The chain couples TRBV2 to TRBJ1-2; D gene ambiguous. The CDR3 runs 13 residues. V dropped 4 bases and J dropped 7 bases, with 13 bases sitting between them. CDR1 SNHLY and CDR2 FYNNEI come from the germline V gene.

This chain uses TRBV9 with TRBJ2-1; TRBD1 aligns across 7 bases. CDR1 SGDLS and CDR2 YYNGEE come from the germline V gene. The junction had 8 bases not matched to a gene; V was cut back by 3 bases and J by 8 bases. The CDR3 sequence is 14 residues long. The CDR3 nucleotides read TGTGCCAGCAGCGCGCAGGGGGTTTTGGATGAGCAGTTCTTC. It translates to CASSAQGVLDEQFF.